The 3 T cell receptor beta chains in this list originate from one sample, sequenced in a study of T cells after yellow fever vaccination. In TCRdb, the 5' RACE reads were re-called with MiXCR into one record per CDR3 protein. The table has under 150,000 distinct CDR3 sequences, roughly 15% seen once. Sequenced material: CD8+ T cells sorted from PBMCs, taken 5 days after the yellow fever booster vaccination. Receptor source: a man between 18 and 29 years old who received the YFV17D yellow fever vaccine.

CDR3 loop: CASSQVNKRPTEAFF. The CDR3 bases are TGCGCCAGCAGCCAAGTTAATAAGCGACCCACTGAAGCTTTCTTT. This sequence joins TRBV4-3 and TRBJ1-1; no clear D gene. CDR3 length equals 15 residues. The ends were cut back, 1 base at V and 4 bases at J, with 13 bases in the middle. Germline V gives CDR1 LGHNA, CDR2 YSLEER.

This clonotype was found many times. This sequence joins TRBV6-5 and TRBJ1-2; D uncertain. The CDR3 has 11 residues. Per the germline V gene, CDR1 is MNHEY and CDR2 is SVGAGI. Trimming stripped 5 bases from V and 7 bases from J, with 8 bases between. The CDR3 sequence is CASSSGLGYTF. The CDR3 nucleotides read TGTGCCAGCAGTAGCGGTCTTGGCTACACCTTC.

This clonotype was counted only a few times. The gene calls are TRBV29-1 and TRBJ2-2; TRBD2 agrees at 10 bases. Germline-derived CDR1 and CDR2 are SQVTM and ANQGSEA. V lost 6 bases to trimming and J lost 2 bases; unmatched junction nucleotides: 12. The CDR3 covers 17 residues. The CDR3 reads CSVTFPLAGYNTGELFF. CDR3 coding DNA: TGCAGCGTCACCTTCCCACTAGCGGGGTATAACACCGGGGAGCTGTTTTTT.